Listed below are T cell receptor beta chains from one sample, sequenced in a study of molecular identifiers for immune sequencing clone quantification. TCRdb fed the PCR reads into MiXCR, producing one record per CDR3 protein. The profile shows 460,000 or so distinct CDR3 sequences, over 20% of them singletons. The sample comprised naive CD8+ T cells from blood, with Jurkat cell RNA spiked in. The receptors come from a human donor in good health. Some libraries in this study had Jurkat cell RNA spiked in. CDR3s leave out the opening cysteine and the closing phenylalanine or tryptophan. Fields, in order: CDR3 protein, V gene, clone size. Expanded clones get a size class; other rows say once, few or many, or leave the size out.

CDR3aa: ASGVGEGSDTQY
v_gene: TRBV9
abundance: NA

CDR3aa: ASSQSPDRELAKNIQY
v_gene: TRBV4-2
abundance: NA

CDR3aa: ASSIGHLQPGELF
v_gene: TRBV7-2
abundance: few

CDR3aa: ASSQQHASRAAKNIQY
v_gene: TRBV4-1
abundance: NA

CDR3aa: ASSLVHRDRGPGGELF
v_gene: TRBV7-9
abundance: NA

CDR3aa: ASSYSAGFEQF
v_gene: TRBV6-5
abundance: NA

CDR3aa: ASSQGRNSVERY
v_gene: TRBV4-3
abundance: NA

CDR3aa: ATSGSGTGIDQPQH
v_gene: TRBV15
abundance: NA

CDR3aa: ASSTVIRVGEQY
v_gene: TRBV28
abundance: few

CDR3aa: ASSTTGTETTGELF
v_gene: TRBV5-8
abundance: NA

CDR3aa: ASSQGDRGGTEAF
v_gene: TRBV4-1
abundance: few

CDR3aa: ASSFSPSRDYGYT
v_gene: TRBV12-3/TRBV12-4
abundance: NA

CDR3aa: ASSGDRDSPYGYT
v_gene: TRBV9
abundance: NA

CDR3aa: ASSRGSSNQPQH
v_gene: TRBV27
abundance: few

CDR3aa: ASSLELADVIQETQY
v_gene: TRBV7-9
abundance: many

CDR3aa: ASGIKNQPQH
v_gene: TRBV27
abundance: many

CDR3aa: ASSGTVGGELF
v_gene: TRBV5-6
abundance: few

CDR3aa: ASSLSIGVWQPQH
v_gene: TRBV28
abundance: many

CDR3aa: ASSSGQTEQY
v_gene: TRBV28
abundance: many

CDR3aa: ASSPLLQGTTEAF
v_gene: TRBV5-1
abundance: NA

CDR3aa: ASSPGLTTYEQY
v_gene: TRBV27
abundance: NA

CDR3aa: ASSFRTSESYEQY
v_gene: TRBV5-4
abundance: many

CDR3aa: ASSSTVAGSTDTQY
v_gene: TRBV13
abundance: few

CDR3aa: ASSYSGGSNEQY
v_gene: TRBV6-5
abundance: few

CDR3aa: ATSGFEQY
v_gene: TRBV6-1
abundance: NA

CDR3aa: ASSSALGVTEAF
v_gene: TRBV7-6
abundance: many

CDR3aa: ASSLEGLAGFYNEQF
v_gene: TRBV5-1
abundance: NA

CDR3aa: ASSSGTFGAF
v_gene: TRBV7-6
abundance: many

CDR3aa: SADSYGYT
v_gene: TRBV20-1
abundance: many

CDR3aa: ASGGGGTEAF
v_gene: TRBV13
abundance: many

CDR3aa: ASRLGIGDSRETQY
v_gene: TRBV6-2/TRBV6-3
abundance: NA

CDR3aa: ASSEIGSNYGYT
v_gene: TRBV2
abundance: few

CDR3aa: ASSPFAGANSPLH
v_gene: TRBV5-4
abundance: many

CDR3aa: ASSQERAQPRYEQF
v_gene: TRBV4-1
abundance: few

CDR3aa: SARRTGGSSGAF
v_gene: TRBV20-1
abundance: few

CDR3aa: SAYTGFGGANVLT
v_gene: TRBV20-1
abundance: few

CDR3aa: AWNRGTGDEQF
v_gene: TRBV30
abundance: NA

CDR3aa: ASSWDTGELF
v_gene: TRBV5-1
abundance: many

CDR3aa: ASSIRDGPGQY
v_gene: TRBV19
abundance: NA

CDR3aa: ASAGPHTDTQY
v_gene: TRBV11-2
abundance: many

CDR3aa: ASSVGATEAF
v_gene: TRBV19
abundance: NA

CDR3aa: ASSLGAGGRETQY
v_gene: TRBV11-2
abundance: many

CDR3aa: ASSSPGTGGEQY
v_gene: TRBV7-9
abundance: NA

CDR3aa: ASSIMGGFHQPQH
v_gene: TRBV19
abundance: many

CDR3aa: ASSQDGHGTDTQY
v_gene: TRBV6-5
abundance: many

CDR3aa: ASSLVGVGASYEQY
v_gene: TRBV7-9
abundance: many

CDR3aa: ASSLSGASPLH
v_gene: TRBV27
abundance: NA

CDR3aa: ASSLVVRASSYEQY
v_gene: TRBV5-6
abundance: many

CDR3aa: ASSPRLAGGNEQF
v_gene: TRBV5-6
abundance: NA

CDR3aa: ASSSVEETQY
v_gene: TRBV7-9
abundance: few

CDR3aa: AIQRSTSGGPYNEQF
v_gene: TRBV10-3
abundance: few

CDR3aa: ASSILTGAADTQY
v_gene: TRBV19
abundance: many

CDR3aa: ATSRDLSRGSGSYNEQF
v_gene: TRBV15
abundance: many

CDR3aa: ASSPHYGSGTGVLSGANVLT
v_gene: TRBV4-3
abundance: few

CDR3aa: ASSSYPSGGYSTDTQY
v_gene: TRBV27
abundance: NA

CDR3aa: ASSPGTGVMNTEAF
v_gene: TRBV9
abundance: many

CDR3aa: ASSFIGGINEQY
v_gene: TRBV27
abundance: NA

CDR3aa: SVDGREDYNEQF
v_gene: TRBV29-1
abundance: NA

CDR3aa: ASSPPVPAGGPNTGELF
v_gene: TRBV7-9
abundance: few

CDR3aa: ACKTKDEKLF
v_gene: TRBV6-6
abundance: once